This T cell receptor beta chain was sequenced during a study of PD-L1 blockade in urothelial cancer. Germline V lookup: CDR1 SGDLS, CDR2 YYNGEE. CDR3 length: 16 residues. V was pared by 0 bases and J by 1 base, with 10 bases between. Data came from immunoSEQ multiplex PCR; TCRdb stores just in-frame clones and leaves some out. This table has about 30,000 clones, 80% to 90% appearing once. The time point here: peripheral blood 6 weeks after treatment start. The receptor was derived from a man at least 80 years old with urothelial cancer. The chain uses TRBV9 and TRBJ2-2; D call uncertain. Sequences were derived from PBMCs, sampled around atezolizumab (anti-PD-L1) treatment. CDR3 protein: CASSVGATQNTGELFF. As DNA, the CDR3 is TGTGCCAGCAGCGTAGGGGCTACCCAGAACACCGGGGAGCTGTTTTTT.